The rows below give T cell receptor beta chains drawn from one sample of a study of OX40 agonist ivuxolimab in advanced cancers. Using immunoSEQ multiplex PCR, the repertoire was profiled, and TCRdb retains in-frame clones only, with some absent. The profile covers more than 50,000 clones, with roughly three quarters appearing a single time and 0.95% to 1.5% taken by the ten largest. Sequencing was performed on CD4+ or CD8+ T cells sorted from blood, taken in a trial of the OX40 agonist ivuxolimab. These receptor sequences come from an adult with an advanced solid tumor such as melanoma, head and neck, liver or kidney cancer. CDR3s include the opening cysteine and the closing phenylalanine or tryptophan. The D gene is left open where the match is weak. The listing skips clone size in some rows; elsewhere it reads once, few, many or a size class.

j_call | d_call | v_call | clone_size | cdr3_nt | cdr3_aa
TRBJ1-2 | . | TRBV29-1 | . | TGCAGCGTTGGTTCCACTCAAATTGGCTACACCTTC | CSVGSTQIGYTF
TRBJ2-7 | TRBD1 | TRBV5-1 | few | TGCGCCAGCAGCTTGGCGCTGGGGGGGACAGGGGGACACGAGCAGTACTTC | CASSLALGGTGGHEQYF
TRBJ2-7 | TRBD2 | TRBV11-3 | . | TGTGCCAGCAGCCCCCGACTAGCGGCCTCCTACGAGCAGTACTTC | CASSPRLAASYEQYF
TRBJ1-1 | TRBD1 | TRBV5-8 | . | TGTGCCAGCAGCTTGGCCCCGGGGACAGGGAATACTGAAGCTTTCTTT | CASSLAPGTGNTEAFF
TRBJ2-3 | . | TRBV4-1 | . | TGCGCCAGCAGCCAAGTGGGCAGCGGTAAAGATACGCAGTATTTT | CASSQVGSGKDTQYF
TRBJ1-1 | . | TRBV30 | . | TGTGCCTGGAGGGGGTTAGGGGACGCTTTCTTT | CAWRGLGDAFF
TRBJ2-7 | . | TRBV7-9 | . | TGTGCCAGCAGCTCCGACAGGAACTACGAGCAGTACTTC | CASSSDRNYEQYF
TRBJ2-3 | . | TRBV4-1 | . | TGCGCCAGCAGCCAAGATGGGACAGATACGCAGTATTTT | CASSQDGTDTQYF
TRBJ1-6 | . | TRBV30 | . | TGTGCCTGGAGTGTACGGGGAGGGAAGGACGGCTCCTATAATTCACCCCTCCACTTT | CAWSVRGGKDGSYNSPLHF
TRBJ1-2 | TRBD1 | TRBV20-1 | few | TGCAGTGTCCAGGGGGACTATGGCTACACCTTC | CSVQGDYGYTF
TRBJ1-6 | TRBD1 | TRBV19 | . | TGTGCCAGTAGTATGGGGACAGGGGAAAATTCACCCCTCCACTTT | CASSMGTGENSPLHF
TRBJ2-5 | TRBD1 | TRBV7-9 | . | TGTGCCAGCAGTTTAGGGCAGGTCTGGGGACAGGAGACCCAGTACTTC | CASSLGQVWGQETQYF
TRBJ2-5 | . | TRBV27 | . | TGTGCCAGCAGACAACTTGGGGGGGGCAGCAAAGAGACCCAGTACTTC | CASRQLGGGSKETQYF
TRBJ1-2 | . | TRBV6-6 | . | TGTGCCAGCAGTCCCCGGAGGGCTACCTCCTATGGCTACACCTTC | CASSPRRATSYGYTF
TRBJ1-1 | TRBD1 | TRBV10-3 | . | TGTGCCATCAGTGAGTCGAAGGGACAGGAGAACACTGAAGCTTTCTTT | CAISESKGQENTEAFF
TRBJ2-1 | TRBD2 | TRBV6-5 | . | TGTGCCAGCAGGCCTCCTAGCGGGGTGTACAATGAGCAGTTCTTC | CASRPPSGVYNEQFF
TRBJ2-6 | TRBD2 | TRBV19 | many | TGTGCCAGTAGTATATCAGCGGGGTATAAGCATCTCTCTGGGGCCAACGTCCTGACTTTC | CASSISAGYKHLSGANVLTF
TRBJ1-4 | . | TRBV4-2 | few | TGTGCCAGCAGCCAAGACCAGGGCGATAATGAAAAACTGTTTTTT | CASSQDQGDNEKLFF
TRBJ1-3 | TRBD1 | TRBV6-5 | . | TGTGCCAGCAGGACAGGGGTCTCTGGAAACACCATATATTTT | CASRTGVSGNTIYF
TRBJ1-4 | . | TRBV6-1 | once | TGTGCCAGCAGTGAATCGGCAGGGAATAATGAAAAACTGTTTTTT | CASSESAGNNEKLFF
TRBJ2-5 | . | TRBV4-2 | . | TGTGCCAGCAGCCAAGTTGGGGAAGAGACCCAGTACTTC | CASSQVGEETQYF
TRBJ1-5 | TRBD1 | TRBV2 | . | TGTGCCAGCAGTGAATTACAGGGGGACTATCAGCCCCAGCATTTT | CASSELQGDYQPQHF
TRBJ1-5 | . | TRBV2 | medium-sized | TGTGCCAGCAGTGAAGGGGCAAATAGCAATCAGCCCCAGCATTTT | CASSEGANSNQPQHF
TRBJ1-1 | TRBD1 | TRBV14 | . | TGTGCCAGCAGACAGGGGTCTGAAGCTTTCTTT | CASRQGSEAFF
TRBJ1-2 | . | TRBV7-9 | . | TGTGCCAGCAGCTCGACCTACCTTGGACAGACCCCTTACTATGGCTACACCTTC | CASSSTYLGQTPYYGYTF
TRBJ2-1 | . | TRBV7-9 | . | TGTGCCAGCAGCTTTGGGCGTTCTCTCTACAATGAGCAGTTCTTC | CASSFGRSLYNEQFF
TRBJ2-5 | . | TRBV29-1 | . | TGCAGCGTTGAGCGGCAGTACCAAGAGACCCAGTACTTC | CSVERQYQETQYF
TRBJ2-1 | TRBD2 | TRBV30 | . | TGTGCCTGGAGTTCCGGGAGGAGTGAGCAGTTCTTC | CAWSSGRSEQFF
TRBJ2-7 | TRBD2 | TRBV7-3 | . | TGTGCCAGCAGCTCCATAGCGGGGGGGCCGGGTGAGCAGTACTTC | CASSSIAGGPGEQYF
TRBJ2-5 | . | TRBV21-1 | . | TGTGCCAGCAGCAGCACTAGCGGGAGAGGATTGGAGACCCAGTACTTC | CASSSTSGRGLETQYF
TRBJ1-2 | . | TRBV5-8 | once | TGTGCCAGCAGCTTGGCATACAGGGAGAATAGCCGTGGCTACACCTTC | CASSLAYRENSRGYTF